This T cell receptor (beta chain) originates from a study of cytomegalovirus exposure and HLA in healthy donors. The study, taken as a whole, reports: Productive rates of about 90% or about 30% were seen for most TCR beta V segments in an earlier analysis. 15,000 to 20,000 TCR beta sequences were associated with HLA alleles at 0.05 false discovery rate in a later analysis. A later analysis found most CMV-associated TCR beta chains apparently HLA-restricted. Based on reports, TCR beta sequences accurately predicted HLA-A and HLA-B alleles for most subjects.

Of note for this clone: What it recognizes is unknown.

The PCR ran on 60 Vbeta and 13 Jbeta primers. TCRdb keeps only in-frame clones here, not all; method: immunoSEQ multiplex PCR. Altogether under 200,000 clones are present, about 84% being singletons, with the ten largest covering about 14%. The germline gives CDR1 SEHNR, CDR2 FQNEAQ (reference sequence). There are 15 residues in the CDR3. V was clipped by 8 bases and J by 0 bases; unmatched bases: 8. Sequencing was carried out using PBMCs. The receptor was derived from a woman in her twenties or thirties in good health and CMV-seropositive. This rearrangement joins TRBV7-9 to TRBJ1-1, with 8 bases aligning to TRBD1. The CDR3 sequence is CASEDREGMNTEAFF. The CDR3 DNA follows: TGTGCCAGCGAGGACAGGGAGGGAATGAACACTGAAGCTTTCTTT.